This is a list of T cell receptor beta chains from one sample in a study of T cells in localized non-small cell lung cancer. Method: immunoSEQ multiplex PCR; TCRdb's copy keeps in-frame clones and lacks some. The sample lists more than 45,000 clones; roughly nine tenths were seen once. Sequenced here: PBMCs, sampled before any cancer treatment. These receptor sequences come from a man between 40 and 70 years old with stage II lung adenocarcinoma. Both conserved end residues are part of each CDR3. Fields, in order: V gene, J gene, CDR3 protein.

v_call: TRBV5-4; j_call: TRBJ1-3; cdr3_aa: CASSDRGLNTIYF
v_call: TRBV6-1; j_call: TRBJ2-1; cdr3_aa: CASSEAYNEQFF
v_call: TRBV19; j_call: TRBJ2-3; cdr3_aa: CASSNAPSEVNTQYF
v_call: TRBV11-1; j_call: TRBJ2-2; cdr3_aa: CASSRQNTGELFF
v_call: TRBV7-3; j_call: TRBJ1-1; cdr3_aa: CASSLTWTSTEAFF
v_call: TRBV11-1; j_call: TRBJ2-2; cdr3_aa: CASSTLWGNTGELFF
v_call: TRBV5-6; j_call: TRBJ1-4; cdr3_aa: CASSPSPGEGNEKLFF
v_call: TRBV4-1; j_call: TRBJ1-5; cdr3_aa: CASSSGQLDQPQHF
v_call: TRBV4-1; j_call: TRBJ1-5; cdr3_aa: CASSQDWVSNQPQHF
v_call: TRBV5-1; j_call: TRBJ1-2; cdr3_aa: CASTPGQGENYGYTF
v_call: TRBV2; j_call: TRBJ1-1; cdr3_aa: CASSRDGPLSNTEAFF
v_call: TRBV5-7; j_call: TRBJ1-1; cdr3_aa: CASSLSGVGEAFF
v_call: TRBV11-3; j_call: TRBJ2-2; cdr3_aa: CASSLGQLGEGELFF
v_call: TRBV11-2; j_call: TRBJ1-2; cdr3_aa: CASSSINYGYTF
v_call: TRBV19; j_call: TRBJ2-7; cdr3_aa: CASSIATYGSYEQYF
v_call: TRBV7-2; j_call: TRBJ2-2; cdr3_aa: CASSLNGGRTGELFF
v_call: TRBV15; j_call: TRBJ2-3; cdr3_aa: CATSLRDQDTQYF
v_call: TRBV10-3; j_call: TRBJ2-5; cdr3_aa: CAINREPQETQYF
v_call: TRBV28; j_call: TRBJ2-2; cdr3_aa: CAGRAGNTGELFF
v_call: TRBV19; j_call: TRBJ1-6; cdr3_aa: CASSIGAISYNSPLHF
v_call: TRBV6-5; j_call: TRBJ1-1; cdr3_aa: CASSRGTGNTEAFF
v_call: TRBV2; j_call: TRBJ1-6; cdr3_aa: CASKGHGNSPLHF
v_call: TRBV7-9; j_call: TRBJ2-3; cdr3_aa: CASTPVRDTQYF
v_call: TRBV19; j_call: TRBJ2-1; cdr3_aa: CASSKAGGPFYNEQFF
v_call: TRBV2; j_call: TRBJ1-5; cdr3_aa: CASSSWDGNQPQHF
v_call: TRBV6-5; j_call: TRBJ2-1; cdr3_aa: CASGQGSEQFF
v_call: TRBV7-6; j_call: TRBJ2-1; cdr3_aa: CASSKGVYNEQFF
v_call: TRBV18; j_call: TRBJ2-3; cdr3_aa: CASSRHSLGSSSTDTQYF
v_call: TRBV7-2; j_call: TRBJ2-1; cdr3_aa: CASGPDSNEQFF
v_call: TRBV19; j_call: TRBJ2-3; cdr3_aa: CASSRLAGTPGTDTQYF
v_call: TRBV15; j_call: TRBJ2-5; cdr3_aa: CATDGVTRQSDQETQYF
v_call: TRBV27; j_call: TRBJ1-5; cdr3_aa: CASSLRTGGDQPQHF
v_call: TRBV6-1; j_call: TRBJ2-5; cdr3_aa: CASSRDREETQYF
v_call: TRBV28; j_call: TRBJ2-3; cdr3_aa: CASTPRGGPDTQYF
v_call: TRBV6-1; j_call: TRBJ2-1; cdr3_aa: CASSELSGGVGEQFF
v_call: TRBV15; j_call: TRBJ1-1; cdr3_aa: CATSRDRLQAVGTEAFF
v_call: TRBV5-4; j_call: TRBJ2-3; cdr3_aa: CVLQPRDIGIDTQYF
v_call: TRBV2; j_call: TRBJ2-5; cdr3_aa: CASSATSGQETQYF
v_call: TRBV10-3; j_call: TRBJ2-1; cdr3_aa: CAIRESNSYNEQFF